This T cell receptor (beta chain) came from a study of control samples from healthy donors and cancer patients. Here immunoSEQ multiplex PCR was the method, and the copy in TCRdb shows in-frame clones only, minus some. Across about 190,000 clones, the top ten clones capture 2% to 2.5% of the sample. Germline trimming cut 1 base from V and 4 bases from J; bases unmatched to any gene: 8. Germline V gene data show CDR1 as SGHTA and CDR2 as FQGTGA. The CDR3 is made up of 16 amino acids. The sample taken for sequencing was blood. The V gene is TRBV7-3, the J gene TRBJ2-3, with 7 bases lining up with TRBD2. This receptor was identified in a woman aged 30 to 39 in good health. The chain's CDR3 is CASSLMTLAAPDTQYF. CDR3 DNA sequence: TGTGCCAGCAGCTTAATGACTCTAGCGGCCCCAGATACGCAGTATTTT.